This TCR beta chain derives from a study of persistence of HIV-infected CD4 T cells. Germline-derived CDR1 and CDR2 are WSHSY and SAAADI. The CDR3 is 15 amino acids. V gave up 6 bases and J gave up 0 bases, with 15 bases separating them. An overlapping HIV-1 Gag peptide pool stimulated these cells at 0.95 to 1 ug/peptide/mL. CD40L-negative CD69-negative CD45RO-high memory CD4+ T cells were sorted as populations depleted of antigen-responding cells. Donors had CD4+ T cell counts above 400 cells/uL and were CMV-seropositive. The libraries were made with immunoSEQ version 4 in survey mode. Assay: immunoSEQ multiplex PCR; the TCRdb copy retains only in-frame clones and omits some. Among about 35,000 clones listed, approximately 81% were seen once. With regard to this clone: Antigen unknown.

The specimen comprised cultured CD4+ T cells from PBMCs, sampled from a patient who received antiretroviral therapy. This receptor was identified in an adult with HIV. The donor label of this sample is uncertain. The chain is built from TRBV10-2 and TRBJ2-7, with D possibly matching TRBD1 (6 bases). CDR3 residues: CASRPADRLSYEQYF. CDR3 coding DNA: TGCGCCAGCAGGCCGGCCGACAGGCTCTCCTACGAGCAGTACTTC.